The clone carrying this T cell receptor beta chain was seen a handful of times. Its antigen remains unidentified. The V end was cut by 5 bases, the J end by 2 bases, with 12 bases between. The CDR3 is 14 amino acids. The data derive from a study of blood T cells in healthy people across ages. Study results and caveats: More naive CD4+ cells and higher diversity were found in long-lived than in aged donors.

It was with a sample-barcoded 5' primer and a J-beta primer mix that a second PCR of roughly 7 to 12 cycles was run. Tagging of each cDNA molecule was performed by a template-switch adaptor with 12 random nucleotides. TCRdb called the 5' RACE reads again in MiXCR, with one record for every CDR3 protein. This sample has around 800,000 distinct CDR3 sequences, with under 30% found just once. The same sample was also studied in work on T cells of mothers and their children. That report notes: During the second PCR, the M1S primer introduced sample barcodes along with 2-4 random nucleotides. Detection of persistent microchimeric T cell clones did not occur.

The sample consisted of blood. The source is a boy aged 5-17 years in good health. The chain carries TRBV12-3 or TRBV12-4 and TRBJ2-5, with D maybe TRBD1 (6 bases). CDR3 coding DNA: TGTGCCAGCAGTCCCTCCCAGGGGCAAGAGACCCAGTACTTC. Translating gives CASSPSQGQETQYF.